What follows describes a single T cell receptor beta chain. Its specificity is unknown. The data were taken from a study of OX40 agonist ivuxolimab in advanced cancers. Regarding the study as a whole: Low normalized T-cell clonal expansion also characterized some of the nonresponders.

The CDR3 loop spans 15 amino acids. The V end lost 8 bases, the J end lost 4 bases, and 18 bases lay between the germline ends. Per germline, CDR1 LNHDA and CDR2 SQIVND (reference sequence). Sequencing used immunoSEQ multiplex PCR; TCRdb keeps in-frame clones, though not all of them. The sample comprises roughly 68,000 clones, 83% of which are singletons, and over 1.1% rests with the top ten. The rearrangement uses TRBV19 and TRBJ1-5; D call uncertain. The receptor comes from an adult with an advanced solid tumor such as melanoma, head and neck, liver or kidney cancer. The specimen was CD4+ or CD8+ T cells sorted from blood, collected in a trial of the OX40 agonist ivuxolimab. The CDR3 DNA sequence: TGTGCCAGTCGTACCGTCCACATCGGAAATCAGCCCCAGCATTTT. This sequence encodes CASRTVHIGNQPQHF.